A selection of T cell receptor beta chains follows, all from one sample in a study of shared clonotypes between healthy human individuals. The data were produced by immunoSEQ multiplex PCR, yet TCRdb's version contains in-frame clones alone and is incomplete. The sample records millions of clones, roughly nine tenths being singletons. Sample: naive CD4+ T cells sorted from blood. These receptors came from a young man in good health. CDR3s include the opening cysteine and the closing phenylalanine or tryptophan. The D gene is left open where the match is weak. Size is stated for part of the rows, as once, few or many counts, or as a class when the clone is expanded.

v_gene	d_gene	j_gene	abundance	CDR3aa	CDR3nt
TRBV7-2	TRBD1	TRBJ1-4	-	CASSPTGGGEKLFF	TGTGCCAGCAGCCCGACAGGGGGAGGTGAAAAACTGTTTTTT
TRBV4-3	TRBD1	TRBJ2-7	once	CASSQMSGGSYEQYF	TGCGCCAGCAGCCAAATGTCAGGGGGCTCCTACGAGCAGTACTTC
TRBV30	TRBD1	TRBJ2-7	-	CAWSPGTGVSEQYF	TGTGCCTGGAGTCCTGGGACAGGGGTATCCGAGCAGTACTTC
TRBV5-4	TRBD1	TRBJ1-6	-	CASSLGSGQASSPLHF	TGTGCCAGCAGCTTGGGTTCGGGACAGGCCAGTTCACCCCTCCACTTT
TRBV10-3	-	TRBJ2-2	-	CAKRDGTGELFF	TGTGCTAAACGAGACGGGACCGGGGAGCTGTTTTTT
TRBV19	-	TRBJ2-4	-	CASSTVLAKNIQYF	TGTGCCAGTAGTACTGTGCTAGCCAAAAACATTCAGTACTTC
TRBV4-1	-	TRBJ1-1	-	CASSQVAGLNTEAFF	TGCGCCAGCAGCCAAGTTGCAGGGCTGAACACTGAAGCTTTCTTT
TRBV6-6	-	TRBJ1-4	-	CASSGQPNEKLFF	TGTGCCAGCAGTGGACAGCCTAATGAAAAACTGTTTTTT
TRBV5-1	-	TRBJ1-1	-	CASSFSAGEAYTEAFF	TGCGCCAGCAGCTTCTCGGCAGGGGAGGCCTACACTGAAGCTTTCTTT
TRBV19	-	TRBJ2-2	-	CASRPTRPNTGELFF	TGTGCCAGTAGACCCACAAGGCCAAACACCGGGGAGCTGTTTTTT
TRBV2	-	TRBJ1-5	-	CASRMDISNQPQHF	TGTGCCAGCAGGATGGACATCAGCAATCAGCCCCAGCATTTT
TRBV5-4	-	TRBJ2-6	-	CASSLGGPTSGANVLTF	TGTGCCAGCAGCTTGGGGGGACCGACCTCTGGGGCCAACGTCCTGACTTTC
TRBV2	-	TRBJ2-4	-	CASSEQGFGENIQYF	TGTGCCAGCAGTGAACAGGGCTTCGGGGAAAACATTCAGTACTTC
TRBV12-5	-	TRBJ2-7	-	CASGLGDHEQYF	TGTGCTAGTGGTTTGGGGGACCACGAGCAGTACTTC
TRBV18	TRBD1	TRBJ2-7	-	CASSLRDSGSYEQYF	TGTGCCAGCTCACTCCGGGACAGTGGCTCCTACGAGCAGTACTTC
TRBV7-3	TRBD1	TRBJ2-3	-	CASSLQGATDTQYF	TGTGCCAGCAGCTTACAGGGGGCGACAGATACGCAGTATTTT
TRBV7-8	-	TRBJ1-5	-	CASSLVLDNQPQHF	TGTGCCAGCAGCTTAGTTTTGGACAATCAGCCCCAGCATTTT